The 27 T cell receptor beta chains in this list originate from one sample, sequenced in a study of T cell responses to AZD1222 COVID-19 vaccine. TCRdb's table, derived via immunoSEQ multiplex PCR, lists solely in-frame clones and lacks some. The sample carries approximately 120,000 clones, about 88% recorded once. The sample in question was peripheral blood, obtained on day 0 of AZD1222 vaccination. These receptors originate from an adult in good health.

The chain employs TRBV19 and TRBJ1-5; tentative D call: TRBD1 (6 bases). This CDR3 has 16 amino acids. V lost 7 bases, J lost 7 bases, and 23 bases lay in between. Germline-derived CDR1 and CDR2 are LNHDA and SQIVND (reference sequence). CDR3 nucleotide sequence: TGTGCCAGTACCCTTACCCGACAGGCTGTCTGGCAGCCCCAGCATTTT. The encoded protein is CASTLTRQAVWQPQHF.

The genes are TRBV6-1 and TRBJ1-6; D not resolved. Trimming shortened V by 1 base and J by 10 bases, and 11 bases separated the two germline ends. The germline gives CDR1 MNHNS, CDR2 SASEGT. The CDR3 length is 14 residues. The CDR3 DNA reads TGTGCCAGCAGTGAAGGGGAGGCAGACTCACCCCTCCACTTT. Translated, it gives CASSEGEADSPLHF.

This clone was picked up a small number of times. This sequence joins TRBV27 and TRBJ1-5; D might be TRBD1 (5 bases). This CDR3 comprises 14 residues. The V end was cut by 1 base, the J end by 7 bases, with 11 bases between. Germline V gives CDR1 MNHEY, CDR2 SMNVEV (reference sequence). In DNA, the CDR3 is TGTGCCAGCAGTTTATTTTCAGGGAACCAGCCCCAGCATTTT. Translation: CASSLFSGNQPQHF.

V and J are TRBV5-1 and TRBJ1-5; D possibly corresponds to TRBD1 (5 bases). V shed 0 bases and J shed 7 bases, with 11 bases lying between them. Germline V lookup: CDR1 SGHRS, CDR2 YFSETQ. This CDR3 has 14 amino acids. CDR3 DNA sequence: TGCGCCAGCAGCTTGGAGGGGCAGGGACAGCCCCAGCATTTT. This encodes CASSLEGQGQPQHF.

This clone was seen a single time. The chain links TRBV2 to TRBJ1-6; 11 nucleotides match TRBD1. Germline CDR1 and CDR2: SNHLY and FYNNEI. The CDR3 has 15 amino acids. With V trimmed by 3 bases and J by 7 bases, 2 bases remained unmatched. CDR3 residues: CASSEGDRGNSPLHF. As DNA, the CDR3 is TGTGCCAGCAGTGAGGGGGACAGGGGGAATTCACCCCTCCACTTT.

The chain uses TRBV6-2 or TRBV6-3 and TRBJ1-4; D may be TRBD1 (5 bases). V was pared by 5 bases and J by 6 bases, with 22 bases between. The CDR3 consists of 17 residues. Germline V lookup: CDR1 MNHEY, CDR2 SVGEGT. Here the CDR3 DNA reads TGTGCCAGCAGTCTCGTTCCGGGGGGACGACCGGATGAAAAACTGTTTTTT. It translates to CASSLVPGGRPDEKLFF.

The V gene is TRBV5-4, the J gene TRBJ1-3; D gene uncertain. The CDR3 sequence is 14 residues long. Trimming left V 3 bases short and J 4 bases short, with 11 bases between. CDR1 SGHNT and CDR2 YYREEE come from the germline V gene (reference sequence). CDR3 nucleotide sequence: TGTGCCAGCAGCTCGCCTCATGGAGGAAACACCATATATTTT. Translated: CASSSPHGGNTIYF.

The gene calls are TRBV11-3 and TRBJ1-2; 7 bases are shared with TRBD1. CDR1 and CDR2 from the germline V gene are SGHNT and YENEEA. Losses at the gene ends were 4 bases for V and 3 bases for J; bases not matched to a gene: 2. The CDR3 has 13 residues. The chain's CDR3 is CASSSTGYYGYTF. As DNA, the CDR3 is TGTGCCAGCAGCTCGACAGGGTACTATGGCTACACCTTC.

The chain employs TRBV15 and TRBJ2-5; TRBD2 aligns across 7 bases. The CDR3 has 13 residues. Germline values: CDR1 LNHNV, CDR2 YYDKDF (reference sequence). The V segment lost 3 bases and the J segment 4 bases; nucleotides outside the gene matches: 2. The CDR3: CATSRAGVETQYF. The CDR3, as DNA: TGTGCCACCAGCAGGGCGGGGGTAGAGACCCAGTACTTC.

The V gene is TRBV5-1, the J gene TRBJ1-1; 7 bases align to TRBD1. The CDR3 spans 15 residues. J gave up 1 base and V 2 bases, and 5 bases lay outside the gene matches. Germline-derived CDR1 and CDR2 are SGHRS and YFSETQ. CDR3 sequence: CASSLRTGQNTEAFF. The CDR3 DNA follows: TGCGCCAGCAGCTTAAGGACAGGCCAGAACACTGAAGCTTTCTTT. The full variable domain, completed using reference TRBV5-1 and TRBJ1-1, is KAGVTQTPRYLIKTRGQQVTLSCSPISGHRSVSWYQQTPGQGLQFLFEYFSETQRNKGNFPGRFSGRQFSNSRSEMNVSTLELGDSALYLCASSLRTGQNTEAFFGQGTRLTVV.

Only a few counts were recorded for this clone. The V and J genes are TRBV18 and TRBJ2-5, with D unresolved. Trimming left V 3 bases short and J 0 bases short, with 5 bases between. CDR3 size: 13 residues. Germline V lookup: CDR1 KGHSH, CDR2 LQKENI. DNA for the CDR3: TGTGCCAGCTCACCTAAATACCAAGAGACCCAGTACTTC. Protein sequence: CASSPKYQETQYF.

The DNA of the CDR3 is TGTGCCAGCTCACCCAGACAGGGTCGGAATGAGCAGTTCTTC. It specifies CASSPRQGRNEQFF. V and J are TRBV18 and TRBJ2-1; 7 bases line up with TRBD1. The CDR3 loop spans 14 amino acids. Per germline, CDR1 KGHSH and CDR2 LQKENI. V lost 3 bases and J lost 7; bases outside the gene matches: 6.

V usage is TRBV28 and J usage is TRBJ1-2; D not resolved. The germline V and J ends were trimmed by 7 bases and 4 bases, with 10 bases remaining between them. The CDR3 covers 12 residues. The V gene's germline CDR1 is MDHEN and CDR2 SYDVKM. The CDR3, as DNA: TGTGCCAGCACCGATCGGGCCTATGGCTACACCTTC. It codes for CASTDRAYGYTF.

The CDR3 DNA reads TGTGCCAGCAGTTTATTCCAGGGGTTCAACACTGAAGCTTTCTTT. Amino acids: CASSLFQGFNTEAFF. The chain links TRBV28 to TRBJ1-1, with D possibly matching TRBD1 (6 bases). The CDR3 contains 15 residues. The V gene lost 1 base and the J gene lost 2 bases, with 11 bases spanning the gap. The germline V gene has CDR1 MDHEN and CDR2 SYDVKM.

The J gene is TRBJ2-5, the V gene TRBV25-1; 10 bases fit TRBD1. CDR1 MGHDK and CDR2 SYGVNS come from the germline V gene. V lost 6 bases and J lost 1; bases outside the gene matches: 14. This CDR3 comprises 18 residues. CDR3 DNA sequence: TGTGCCAGCAGAGTAAGGACAGGGGGACCTGGGGCCCAAGAGACCCAGTACTTC. Its protein is CASRVRTGGPGAQETQYF.

The chain combines TRBV4-2 with TRBJ1-6, with D unresolved. The germline V and J ends were trimmed by 0 bases and 0 bases, with 15 bases remaining between them. This CDR3 contains 19 residues. CDR1 is LGHNA, CDR2 YNFKEQ, per germline. Here the CDR3 reads CASSQELAGASSYNSPLHF. The CDR3 region has the DNA TGTGCCAGCAGCCAAGAGCTCGCAGGCGCCAGCTCCTATAATTCACCCCTCCACTTT.

The rearrangement uses TRBV11-3 and TRBJ2-1; 11 bases are a match to TRBD2. This CDR3 contains 15 residues. Germline V gene lookup returns CDR1 SGHNT and CDR2 YENEEA. J gave up 9 bases and V 2 bases, and 6 bases lay outside the gene matches. In DNA, the CDR3 is TGTGCCAGCAGCTTATCGACTAGCGGGATGGGTGAGCAGTTCTTC. This codes for CASSLSTSGMGEQFF.

This chain links TRBV27 with TRBJ2-1, with D perhaps TRBD1 (6 bases). Germline values: CDR1 MNHEY, CDR2 SMNVEV (reference sequence). V was pared by 6 bases and J by 7 bases, with 16 bases between. The CDR3 extends over 14 amino acids. The CDR3 nucleotides read TGTGCCAGCAGCCACCGCCCTCAGGGGAATGAGCAGTTCTTC. Translated: CASSHRPQGNEQFF.

In regard to this clone: Sequence at one end of the junction differs from germline and may be a read error. V usage is TRBV5-4 and J usage is TRBJ2-1, with 11 bases lining up with TRBD2. CDR1 and CDR2 (germline): SGHNT, YYREEE (reference sequence). There are 14 residues in the CDR3. The DNA for the CDR3 is TGTGCCAGCAGTTTGGGACTAGCGGTCAATGAGCAGTTCTTC. This encodes CASSLGLAVNEQFF.

In nucleotides, the CDR3 is TGTGCCAGCCAAGACAGGGGCTATGGCTACACCTTC. Translation gives CASQDRGYGYTF. This chain joins TRBV3-1 (or the pseudogene TRBV3-2) and TRBJ1-2; TRBD1 aligns across 8 bases. Germline CDR1 LGHDT, CDR2 YNNKEL (reference sequence). This CDR3 has 12 residues. Losses at the gene ends were 8 bases for V and 4 bases for J; bases not matched to a gene: 3.

The CDR3 nucleotides read TGTGCCAGCAGCGACCCACGGATGGGAATGGGCAATGAGCAGTTCTTC. As protein: CASSDPRMGMGNEQFF. This chain links TRBV13 with TRBJ2-1; D gene ambiguous. CDR1 is PRHDT, CDR2 FYEKMQ, per germline (reference sequence). V was cut by 5 bases and J by 6 bases, with 20 bases left in between. The CDR3 consists of 16 residues.

The chain recombines TRBV6-1 with TRBJ1-1; 7 bases are shared with TRBD1. V was pared by 3 bases and J by 4 bases, with 2 bases of the junction left unmatched. The CDR3 is 13 amino acids. Germline-derived CDR1 and CDR2 are MNHNS and SASEGT. The CDR3 DNA reads TGTGCCAGCAGTGACAGGGGGGTCACTGAAGCTTTCTTT. Its translation is CASSDRGVTEAFF.

This clone occurred a few times. The V gene is TRBV11-2, the J gene TRBJ1-2; D call uncertain. This CDR3 is 16 amino acids long. The germline V gene has CDR1 SGHAT and CDR2 FQNNGV. V was shortened by 0 bases and J by 3 bases, with 14 bases between the two germline ends. DNA of the CDR3: TGTGCCAGCAGCTTAGATCGGCTGGATAGGCACTATGGCTACACCTTC. Amino acid sequence: CASSLDRLDRHYGYTF.

CDR3 nucleotides: TGTGCCAGCAGTAGGGCCAGTAGCACAGATACGCAGTATTTT. It yields the protein CASSRASSTDTQYF. The chain links TRBV6-5 to TRBJ2-3; D not resolved. V was pared by 5 bases and J by 0 bases, with 9 bases between. Germline V gene lookup returns CDR1 MNHEY and CDR2 SVGAGI. The CDR3 consists of 14 residues.

The V call is TRBV5-4, the J call TRBJ1-2, with no clear D. The V end lost 2 bases, the J end lost 10 bases, and 18 bases lay between the germline ends. CDR3 length equals 14 residues. Germline assignment: CDR1 SGHNT and CDR2 YYREEE (reference sequence). For the CDR3, the DNA is TGTGCCAGCAGCTTAGCCGGGAGGACCGACCCCTACACCTTC. Translating it yields CASSLAGRTDPYTF.

The CDR3, as DNA: TGTGCCAGTAGTATAGTCGTCCCCAGCGCCCAGCATTTT. Amino acids: CASSIVVPSAQHF. The chain uses TRBV19 and TRBJ1-5, with D hard to call. V was clipped by 1 base and J by 11 bases, with 12 bases between them. Germline lookup yields CDR1 LNHDA and CDR2 SQIVND (reference sequence). The CDR3 extends over 13 amino acids.

V is TRBV15 and J is TRBJ2-7, with D hard to call. This CDR3 is 14 amino acids long. In germline, CDR1 is LNHNV, CDR2 YYDKDF (reference sequence). Trimming stripped 2 bases from V and 2 bases from J, with 10 bases between. The CDR3 region is CATSRFGITYEQYF. Written as DNA, the CDR3 is TGTGCCACCAGCAGATTTGGCATAACCTACGAGCAGTACTTC.